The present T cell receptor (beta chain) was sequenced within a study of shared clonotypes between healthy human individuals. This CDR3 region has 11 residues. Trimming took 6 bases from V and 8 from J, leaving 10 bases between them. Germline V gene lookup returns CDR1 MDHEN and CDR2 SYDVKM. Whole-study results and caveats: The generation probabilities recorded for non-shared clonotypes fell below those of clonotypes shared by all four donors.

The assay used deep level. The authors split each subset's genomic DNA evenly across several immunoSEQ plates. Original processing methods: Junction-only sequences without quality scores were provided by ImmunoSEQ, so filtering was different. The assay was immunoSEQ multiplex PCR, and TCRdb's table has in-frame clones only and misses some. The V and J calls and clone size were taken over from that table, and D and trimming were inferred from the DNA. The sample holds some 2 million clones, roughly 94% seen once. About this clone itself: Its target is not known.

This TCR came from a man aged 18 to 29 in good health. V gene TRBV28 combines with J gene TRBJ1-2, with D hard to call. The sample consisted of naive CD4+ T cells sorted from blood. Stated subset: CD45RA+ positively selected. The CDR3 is CASRLMEGYTF. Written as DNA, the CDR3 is TGTGCCAGCAGACTGATGGAGGGCTACACCTTC.